This entry lists 24 T cell receptor beta chains sequenced from one sample in a study of neoadjuvant anti-PD-1 for oral cavity cancer. Sequencing used immunoSEQ multiplex PCR; TCRdb keeps in-frame clones, though not all of them. The sample carries about 12,000 clones, about 61% recorded once. The sample here was tumor tissue, taken before nivolumab (anti-PD-1) treatment. The origin of the receptors is a person aged 35-79 years with oral cavity squamous cell carcinoma. The donor label of this sample is uncertain.

The chain uses TRBV5-1 and TRBJ2-2; TRBD1 agrees at 10 bases. Germline-derived CDR1 and CDR2 are SGHRS and YFSETQ. The CDR3 sequence is 15 residues long. The V and J ends lost 4 bases and 9 bases, in that order; junction bases with no gene match: 9. CDR3 protein: CASSLPGQGPRELFF. The DNA of the CDR3 is TGCGCCAGCAGCCTACCGGGACAGGGGCCGAGGGAGCTGTTTTTT.

Here the CDR3 reads CASSFTGLVSYNEQFF. For the CDR3, the DNA is TGTGCCAGCAGTTTCACGGGACTAGTTTCTTACAATGAGCAGTTCTTC. This sequence joins TRBV6-5 and TRBJ2-1; 8 bases are shared with TRBD2. The CDR3 totals 16 residues. Germline V gene data show CDR1 as MNHEY and CDR2 as SVGAGI. V trimming: 4 bases; J trimming: 4 bases; junction bases outside the gene matches: 9.

The J gene is TRBJ1-1, the V gene TRBV6-1; no firm D call. Germline V gene sequence: CDR1 MNHNS, CDR2 SASEGT. The germline V and J ends were trimmed by 5 bases and 5 bases, with 9 bases remaining between them. The CDR3 sequence is 12 residues long. CDR3 DNA: TGTGCCAGCAGTTATCTCGGGACTGAAGCTTTCTTT. Translating gives CASSYLGTEAFF.

CDR3 region: CASSPGMSSYNSPLHF. CDR3 coding DNA: TGTGCCAGTAGTCCAGGGATGAGTTCCTATAATTCACCCCTCCACTTT. This chain connects TRBV19 to TRBJ1-6, with D perhaps matching TRBD1 (5 bases). CDR1 LNHDA and CDR2 SQIVND come from the germline V gene (reference sequence). V lost 5 bases to trimming and J lost 1 base, with 12 bases between them. CDR3 size: 16 residues.

The chain is built from TRBV25-1 and TRBJ2-7; TRBD2 matches 7 bases. The germline V gene has CDR1 MGHDK and CDR2 SYGVNS. The CDR3 contains 15 residues. With V trimmed by 5 bases and J by 2 bases, 9 bases remained unmatched. This CDR3 is CASSRKAGVAYEQYF. The CDR3 DNA sequence: TGTGCCAGCAGTAGGAAGGCGGGAGTGGCCTACGAGCAGTACTTC.

The chain links TRBV6-5 to TRBJ1-2; 12 positions match TRBD1. The germline V gene has CDR1 MNHEY and CDR2 SVGAGI. Trimming took 3 bases from V and 6 from J; bases not matched to a gene: 5. The CDR3 runs 15 residues. The CDR3 loop reads CASSYKGQGADGYTF. The DNA for the CDR3 is TGTGCCAGCAGTTATAAGGGACAGGGGGCGGATGGCTACACCTTC.

This clone has a single count. The chain has TRBV11-2 and TRBJ2-3, with 7 nucleotides matching TRBD1. The CDR3 is 16 residues long. After removal of 1 base from V and 7 bases from J, the junction contained 11 bases not matched to a gene. Germline loops: CDR1 SGHAT, CDR2 FQNNGV. The CDR3 spells CASSLASGTVGHTQYF. The CDR3 bases are TGTGCCAGCAGCTTAGCCTCCGGGACAGTGGGACATACGCAGTATTTT. Complete variable domain (other parts from reference TRBV11-2 and TRBJ2-3): EAGVAQSPRYKIIEKRQSVAFWCNPISGHATLYWYQQILGQGPKLLIQFQNNGVVDDSQLPKDRFSAERLKGVDSTLKIQPAKLEDSAVYLCASSLASGTVGHTQYFGPGTRLTVL.

This clone has more than one count but fewer than ten. This chain connects TRBV27 to TRBJ1-6, with D unclear. With 4 bases removed from V and 4 bases from J, the gap between germline ends came to 8 bases. CDR3 length equals 14 residues. Per the germline V gene, CDR1 is MNHEY and CDR2 is SMNVEV (reference sequence). CDR3 protein: CASSWDGYNSPLHF. In DNA, the CDR3 is TGTGCCAGCAGTTGGGATGGATATAATTCACCCCTCCACTTT.

The V call is TRBV7-8, the J call TRBJ1-5; TRBD1 aligns across 8 bases. The CDR3 runs to 15 residues. The V segment lost 2 bases and the J segment 7 bases; nucleotides outside the gene matches: 7. Germline CDR1 SGHVS, CDR2 FQNEAQ. DNA of the CDR3: TGTGCCAGCAGCTTACTGGACAGGGTGGAACAGCCCCAGCATTTT. As protein: CASSLLDRVEQPQHF. The complete variable domain, with remaining parts taken from reference TRBV7-8 and TRBJ1-5, reads GAGVSQSPRYKVAKRGQDVALRCDPISGHVSLFWYQQALGQGPEFLTYFQNEAQLDKSGLPSDRFFAERPEGSVSTLKIQRTQQEDSAVYLCASSLLDRVEQPQHFGDGTRLSIL.

This clone was picked up a small number of times. V is TRBV7-9 and J is TRBJ2-1, with 7 positions matching TRBD1. The CDR3 loop spans 15 amino acids. Germline V gene lookup returns CDR1 SEHNR and CDR2 FQNEAQ (reference sequence). V was pared by 2 bases and J by 3 bases, with 4 bases of the junction left unmatched. CDR3 DNA: TGTGCCAGCAGCTTAACGCAGGGGGACTACAATGAGCAGTTCTTC. Translating gives CASSLTQGDYNEQFF.

The chain joins TRBV10-3 to TRBJ1-5, with TRBD1 matching 10 bases. The CDR3 covers 15 residues. Germline assignment: CDR1 ENHRY and CDR2 SYGVKD. Germline trimming cut 4 bases from V and 7 bases from J; bases unmatched to any gene: 7. CDR3 protein: CAISGTGGRGQPQHF. Written as DNA, the CDR3 is TGTGCCATCAGTGGGACAGGGGGTCGCGGGCAGCCCCAGCATTTT.

The chain carries TRBV2 and TRBJ2-2; TRBD2 matches at 13 bases. The CDR3 loop spans 15 amino acids. Germline lookup yields CDR1 SNHLY and CDR2 FYNNEI. The junction had 6 bases not matched to a gene; V was cut back by 6 bases and J by 8 bases. The CDR3 spells CASRGLAGWGGELFF. The CDR3 DNA is TGTGCCAGCAGGGGACTAGCGGGATGGGGGGGGGAGCTGTTTTTT. Using reference TRBV2 and TRBJ2-2 for the parts outside the CDR3, the full variable domain is EPEVTQTPSHQVTQMGQEVILRCVPISNHLYFYWYRQILGQKVEFLVSFYNNEISEKSEIFDDQFSVERPDGSNFTLKIRSTKLEDSAMYFCASRGLAGWGGELFFGEGSRLTVL.

V is TRBV13 and J is TRBJ2-5, with 9 nucleotides matching TRBD2. V was clipped by 5 bases and J by 5 bases; unmatched bases: 9. The germline gives CDR1 PRHDT, CDR2 FYEKMQ (reference sequence). The CDR3 consists of 15 residues. The CDR3: CASSPEREAGETQYF. Here the CDR3 DNA reads TGTGCCAGCAGCCCGGAGCGGGAGGCAGGGGAGACCCAGTACTTC. Full variable domain (missing parts from reference TRBV13 and TRBJ2-5): AAGVIQSPRHLIKEKRETATLKCYPIPRHDTVYWYQQGPGQDPQFLISFYEKMQSDKGSIPDRFSAQQFSDYHSELNMSSLELGDSALYFCASSPEREAGETQYFGPGTRLLVL.

The chain employs TRBV5-1 and TRBJ2-3; no reliable D call. Germline V gene lookup returns CDR1 SGHRS and CDR2 YFSETQ. V was trimmed by 0 bases and J by 4 bases, leaving 21 bases between them. This CDR3 is 18 amino acids long. The CDR3 region is CASSLAPGTGIGSDTQYF. For the CDR3, the DNA is TGCGCCAGCAGCTTGGCTCCCGGAACGGGTATTGGGTCAGATACGCAGTATTTT. The full variable domain, in which reference TRBV5-1 and TRBJ2-3 provide the parts outside the CDR3, is KAGVTQTPRYLIKTRGQQVTLSCSPISGHRSVSWYQQTPGQGLQFLFEYFSETQRNKGNFPGRFSGRQFSNSRSEMNVSTLELGDSALYLCASSLAPGTGIGSDTQYFGPGTRLTVL.

This sequence joins TRBV30 and TRBJ2-7, with 8 positions matching TRBD1. The length of the CDR3 is 12 residues. V lost 8 bases to trimming and J lost 6 bases; unmatched junction nucleotides: 9. Germline V gene data show CDR1 as GTSNPN and CDR2 as SVGIG (reference sequence). CDR3 in amino acids: CARGTGSPEQYF. The CDR3 DNA reads as TGTGCCAGAGGGACAGGATCCCCCGAGCAGTACTTC.

As to this clone: The junction shows a germline mismatch at one end, possibly a read error. The chain couples TRBV5-4 to TRBJ2-7; 11 positions match TRBD2. Germline V gene sequence: CDR1 SGHNT, CDR2 YYREEE (reference sequence). The CDR3 has 13 residues. The CDR3 sequence is CASSLAGTSGFNF. The CDR3 DNA sequence: TGTGCCAGCAGCTTGGCCGGGACTAGCGGATTCAATTTC.

The V gene is TRBV5-4, the J gene TRBJ2-5; 9 bases match TRBD2. V gave up 1 base and J gave up 4 bases; unmatched junction bases: 5. There are 15 residues in the CDR3. Germline CDR1 is SGHNT and CDR2 is YYREEE (reference sequence). The CDR3 DNA reads as TGTGCCAGCAGCTTGCTAGCGGGGATTGGAGAGACCCAGTACTTC. As protein: CASSLLAGIGETQYF.

The V gene is TRBV2, the J gene TRBJ2-6; a possible D gene is TRBD1 (5 bases). The CDR3 is made up of 15 amino acids. Trimming stripped 4 bases from V and 0 bases from J, with 7 bases between. In germline, CDR1 is SNHLY, CDR2 FYNNEI. The CDR3 here is CASSGTGSGANVLTF. As DNA, the CDR3 is TGTGCCAGCAGTGGTACAGGCTCTGGGGCCAACGTCCTGACTTTC.

The gene calls are TRBV2 and TRBJ1-5; D is unclear. This CDR3 has 15 amino acids. Germline loops: CDR1 SNHLY, CDR2 FYNNEI. Deletions cut 1 base from V and 0 bases from J, with 7 bases between. For the CDR3, the DNA is TGTGCCAGCAGTGAAGTTGACGGTAGCAATCAGCCCCAGCATTTT. Translated, it gives CASSEVDGSNQPQHF.

V gene TRBV19 combines with J gene TRBJ1-3; D not certain. This CDR3 comprises 16 residues. The ends were cut back, 8 bases at V and 0 bases at J, with 17 bases in the middle. Germline CDR1 is LNHDA and CDR2 is SQIVND (reference sequence). The chain's CDR3 is CASVPSAGHSGNTIYF. Here the CDR3 DNA reads TGTGCCAGTGTCCCCTCCGCCGGCCACTCTGGAAACACCATATATTTT. The full variable domain, with the rest looked up from reference TRBV19 and TRBJ1-3, is DGGITQSPKYLFRKEGQNVTLSCEQNLNHDAMYWYRQDPGQGLRLIYYSQIVNDFQKGDIAEGYSVSREKKESFPLTVTSAQKNPTAFYLCASVPSAGHSGNTIYFGEGSWLTVV.

The J gene is TRBJ2-2, the V gene TRBV19, with 8 bases identical to TRBD2. The CDR3 has 19 amino acids. V lost 7 bases, J lost 0 bases, and 16 bases stayed unmatched. Germline V lookup: CDR1 LNHDA, CDR2 SQIVND (reference sequence). The CDR3 DNA is TGTGCCAGTACCAATGGGGGAACTAGCGGCTTCGCGAACACCGGGGAGCTGTTTTTT. Protein: CASTNGGTSGFANTGELFF.

The chain combines TRBV5-1 with TRBJ2-7; D might be TRBD2 (6 bases). V lost 7 bases and J lost 4, with 15 bases in between. The length of the CDR3 is 13 residues. Germline CDR1 is SGHRS and CDR2 is YFSETQ. CDR3: CASRRGEWYEQYF. CDR3 in DNA: TGCGCCAGCCGGCGCGGGGAGTGGTACGAGCAGTACTTC.

This clone is labeled large. This rearrangement joins TRBV18 to TRBJ2-3; D may be TRBD2 (5 bases). Deletions cut 3 bases from V and 4 bases from J, with 11 bases between. There are 14 residues in the CDR3. Looked up from germline, CDR1 is KGHSH and CDR2 is LQKENI. CDR3 in DNA: TGTGCCAGCTCACCCGAGAGCGGAGCAGATACGCAGTATTTT. Amino acid sequence: CASSPESGADTQYF.

The rearrangement links TRBV7-3 to TRBJ2-7; possible D gene TRBD1, 5 bases. Trimming left V 2 bases short and J 7 bases short, with 12 bases between. Germline CDR1 is SGHTA and CDR2 is FQGTGA. The CDR3 consists of 13 residues. CDR3 sequence (DNA): TGTGCCAGCAGCTTATCCCAGGGTGGTGAGCAGTACTTC. Protein: CASSLSQGGEQYF.